What follows are 18 T cell receptor beta chains derived from one specimen sequenced in a study of cytomegalovirus exposure and HLA in healthy donors. In the PCR, 60 Vbeta and 13 Jbeta primers were used. The repertoire was sequenced with immunoSEQ multiplex PCR; TCRdb's copy has only in-frame clones and lacks some. The profile shows about 160,000 clones, roughly four fifths of them singletons. Specimen: PBMCs. The receptors shown here come from a middle-aged woman in good health and CMV-seronegative.

The chain employs TRBV5-1 and TRBJ2-3, with 7 nucleotides matching TRBD2. CDR1 and CDR2 from the germline V gene are SGHRS and YFSETQ. V was clipped by 1 base and J by 3 bases; unmatched bases: 2. The CDR3 is made up of 14 amino acids. As DNA, the CDR3 is TGCGCCAGCAGCTTGAACGGGAGGACAGATACGCAGTATTTT. It yields the protein CASSLNGRTDTQYF. Together with reference TRBV5-1 and TRBJ2-3, the CDR3 gives the full variable domain: KAGVTQTPRYLIKTRGQQVTLSCSPISGHRSVSWYQQTPGQGLQFLFEYFSETQRNKGNFPGRFSGRQFSNSRSEMNVSTLELGDSALYLCASSLNGRTDTQYFGPGTRLTVL.

The genes are TRBV30 and TRBJ1-1; possible D gene TRBD1, 5 bases. CDR1 is GTSNPN and CDR2 is SVGIG in the germline V gene (reference sequence). The CDR3 runs 16 residues. Trimming took 0 bases from V and 8 from J, leaving 22 bases between them. The CDR3, as DNA: TGTGCCTGGAGTGTCCTATCTCGGCCTCCAGGGTCGGAAGCTTTCTTT. Translation gives CAWSVLSRPPGSEAFF.

The count of this clone is one. V is TRBV6-1 and J is TRBJ1-2; D is possibly TRBD1 (6 bases). The CDR3 is 13 residues long. Germline V lookup: CDR1 MNHNS, CDR2 SASEGT. V gave up 3 bases and J gave up 8 bases, with 13 bases separating them. In nucleotides, the CDR3 is TGTGCCAGCAGTGACCAGGGGCCTGGGGGCTACACCTTC. This sequence encodes CASSDQGPGGYTF.

CDR3 coding DNA: TGTGCCAGCAGCTTTGTTACAGGGGACTATGGCTACACCTTC. Residues: CASSFVTGDYGYTF. The V and J genes are TRBV5-6 and TRBJ1-2; 7 bases map to TRBD1. There are 14 residues in the CDR3. V lost 2 bases to trimming and J lost 3 bases; unmatched junction nucleotides: 4. Germline assignment: CDR1 SGHDT and CDR2 YYEEEE.

CDR3 DNA sequence: TGTGCCAGCAGTCTGGAGGAAATCACTGAAGCTTTCTTT. Translated: CASSLEEITEAFF. V and J are TRBV28 and TRBJ1-1; D remains unclear. The CDR3 is 13 residues long. Germline CDR1 is MDHEN and CDR2 is SYDVKM. Trimming took off 5 bases at V and 4 bases at J, with 11 bases between the two ends.

This rearrangement joins TRBV29-1 to TRBJ2-7, with D perhaps TRBD1 (6 bases). This CDR3 is 13 amino acids long. From germline, CDR1 is SQVTM and CDR2 ANQGSEA. The V end was cut by 1 base, the J end by 5 bases, with 12 bases between. DNA of the CDR3: TGCAGCGTTGAAGGGACAGTCACGCACGAGCAGTACTTC. Its translation: CSVEGTVTHEQYF.

This chain's CDR3 is CASSLTGVEGETQYF. The CDR3 DNA follows: TGTGCCAGCAGCTTGACAGGGGTGGAAGGAGAGACCCAGTACTTC. The J gene is TRBJ2-5, the V gene TRBV7-3, with TRBD1 identical over 8 bases. The CDR3 runs 15 residues. Germline V gene sequence: CDR1 SGHTA, CDR2 FQGTGA. V lost 3 bases to trimming and J lost 4 bases; unmatched junction nucleotides: 7. Combining the CDR3 with reference TRBV7-3 and TRBJ2-5 gives the whole variable domain GAGVSQTPSNKVTEKGKYVELRCDPISGHTALYWYRQSLGQGPEFLIYFQGTGAADDSGLPNDRFFAVRPEGSVSTLKIQRTERGDSAVYLCASSLTGVEGETQYFGPGTRLLVL.

V gene TRBV11-2 combines with J gene TRBJ2-7; D might be TRBD1 (6 bases). The CDR3 is 14 residues long. V lost 3 bases, J lost 7 bases, and 16 bases lay in between. The germline CDR1 and CDR2 sequences are SGHAT and FQNNGV. CDR3 coding DNA: TGTGCCAGCAGCTTCTCACAGGGTCTCGGGGAGCAGTACTTC. Amino acids: CASSFSQGLGEQYF.

The chain employs TRBV5-1 and TRBJ2-1; 8 bases match TRBD1. Germline assignment: CDR1 SGHRS and CDR2 YFSETQ. V trimming: 0 bases; J trimming: 9 bases; junction bases outside the gene matches: 8. CDR3 length: 15 residues. The CDR3 sequence is CASSLVTGGSGEQFF. In nucleotides, the CDR3 is TGCGCCAGCAGCTTGGTTACAGGGGGTTCGGGTGAGCAGTTCTTC. Full variable domain (missing parts from reference TRBV5-1 and TRBJ2-1): KAGVTQTPRYLIKTRGQQVTLSCSPISGHRSVSWYQQTPGQGLQFLFEYFSETQRNKGNFPGRFSGRQFSNSRSEMNVSTLELGDSALYLCASSLVTGGSGEQFFGPGTRLTVL.

The chain links TRBV6-1 to TRBJ1-1, with D uncertain. CDR1 and CDR2 from the germline V gene are MNHNS and SASEGT. The CDR3 loop spans 12 amino acids. With 2 bases removed from V and 11 bases from J, the gap between germline ends came to 12 bases. As DNA, the CDR3 is TGTGCCAGCAGTGAATCCCGGGTTGCTGCTTTCTTT. It specifies CASSESRVAAFF.

The chain recombines TRBV30 with TRBJ2-7, with 14 bases lining up with TRBD2. The CDR3 has 15 residues. Germline CDR1 GTSNPN, CDR2 SVGIG (reference sequence). The trim removed 3 bases at V and 5 bases at J, leaving 6 bases unmatched. CDR3 residues: CAWRPGLAGVDEQYF. The CDR3 DNA reads as TGTGCCTGGAGGCCGGGACTAGCGGGAGTAGACGAGCAGTACTTC.

J is TRBJ1-1 and V is TRBV11-3, with TRBD1 matching over 7 bases. Germline V CDR1 and CDR2: SGHNT, YENEEA. CDR3 length: 16 amino acids. V gave up 1 base and J gave up 3 bases; unmatched junction bases: 8. The CDR3 DNA reads as TGTGCCAGCAGCTTAGGCGGAGGCAGGGGGGACACTGAAGCTTTCTTT. Amino acid sequence: CASSLGGGRGDTEAFF.

This chain uses TRBV15 with TRBJ2-7, with D tentatively TRBD2 (5 bases). CDR1 LNHNV and CDR2 YYDKDF come from the germline V gene (reference sequence). V gave up 4 bases and J gave up 1 base, with 14 bases separating them. This CDR3 contains 15 residues. The CDR3 DNA is TGTGCCACCAGCATCGGGTTCGAGGGATCCTACGAGCAGTACTTC. Translation: CATSIGFEGSYEQYF.

In this sample, this clone turned up once. This sequence joins TRBV5-1 and TRBJ2-1; D is undetermined. V lost 7 bases, J lost 10 bases, and 24 bases lay in between. The germline gives CDR1 SGHRS, CDR2 YFSETQ. The CDR3 extends over 15 amino acids. In nucleotides, the CDR3 is TGCGCCAGCCGAGAGTCAATGGCGGTTTTCATCGAGCAGTTCTTC. As protein: CASRESMAVFIEQFF.

In this sample, this clone turned up a few times. The chain carries TRBV28 and TRBJ1-5; TRBD1 agrees at 9 bases. The germline V gene encodes CDR1 MDHEN and CDR2 SYDVKM. Trimming removed 8 bases from V and 8 bases from J; junction bases left unmatched: 13. The CDR3 is 15 amino acids. Here the CDR3 DNA reads TGTGCCAGCCTCCCTAGGACAGGGGATCTTGAGCCCCAGCATTTT. Amino acids: CASLPRTGDLEPQHF.

This clone was seen only a few times. The chain carries TRBV7-6 and TRBJ1-2; D possibly corresponds to TRBD1 (5 bases). The CDR3 runs 16 residues. Germline lookup yields CDR1 SGHVS and CDR2 FNYEAQ. V was shortened by 1 base and J by 5 bases, with 17 bases between the two germline ends. CDR3 protein: CASSLEDGTRPYGYTF. The CDR3 nucleotides read TGTGCCAGCAGCTTAGAGGATGGGACTAGACCATATGGCTACACCTTC.

V usage is TRBV5-1 and J usage is TRBJ1-1, with D possibly being TRBD1 (6 bases). This CDR3 contains 17 residues. CDR1 and CDR2 from the germline V gene are SGHRS and YFSETQ. The V and J ends lost 3 bases and 0 bases respectively, with 18 bases between them. The CDR3 bases are TGCGCCAGCAGCTCCAACGCGGGGGGCGCAGTGAACACTGAAGCTTTCTTT. Translation gives CASSSNAGGAVNTEAFF.

The CDR3 region has the DNA TGTGCCAGCAGCTTAGGTTCGGGAGAAGAGACCCAGTACTTC. Translation gives CASSLGSGEETQYF. The chain uses TRBV7-9 and TRBJ2-5; D may be TRBD2 (6 bases). Per the germline V gene, CDR1 is SEHNR and CDR2 is FQNEAQ (reference sequence). The CDR3 is 14 amino acids. V lost 1 base, J lost 3 bases, and 9 bases lay in between.